This T cell receptor beta chain was found in a study of T cells in Graves' hyperthyroidism and ophthalmopathy. RNA transcripts served as the template for amplifying TCR beta CDR3 regions. With the HTBI primer set, the TCR CDR3 went through a first round of RT-PCR. TCRdb processed the multiplex PCR reads anew with MiXCR; each CDR3 protein has one entry. In the table there are a few hundred thousand distinct CDR3 sequences, around a sixth of which are singletons. Ten or more counts support this clonotype. CDR1 is SGHRS and CDR2 is YFSETQ in the germline V gene. V trimming: 4 bases; J trimming: 3 bases; junction bases outside the gene matches: 6. The CDR3 is made up of 15 amino acids.

The sequencing input was blood. This receptor was obtained from a woman between 18 and 29 years old with Graves' hyperthyroidism. The chain uses TRBV5-1 and TRBJ2-3, with 9 bases that match TRBD1. CDR3 nucleotide sequence: TGCGCCAGCAGCCACGGGGACAGGGAGACAGATACGCAGTATTTT. Amino acids: CASSHGDRETDTQYF.